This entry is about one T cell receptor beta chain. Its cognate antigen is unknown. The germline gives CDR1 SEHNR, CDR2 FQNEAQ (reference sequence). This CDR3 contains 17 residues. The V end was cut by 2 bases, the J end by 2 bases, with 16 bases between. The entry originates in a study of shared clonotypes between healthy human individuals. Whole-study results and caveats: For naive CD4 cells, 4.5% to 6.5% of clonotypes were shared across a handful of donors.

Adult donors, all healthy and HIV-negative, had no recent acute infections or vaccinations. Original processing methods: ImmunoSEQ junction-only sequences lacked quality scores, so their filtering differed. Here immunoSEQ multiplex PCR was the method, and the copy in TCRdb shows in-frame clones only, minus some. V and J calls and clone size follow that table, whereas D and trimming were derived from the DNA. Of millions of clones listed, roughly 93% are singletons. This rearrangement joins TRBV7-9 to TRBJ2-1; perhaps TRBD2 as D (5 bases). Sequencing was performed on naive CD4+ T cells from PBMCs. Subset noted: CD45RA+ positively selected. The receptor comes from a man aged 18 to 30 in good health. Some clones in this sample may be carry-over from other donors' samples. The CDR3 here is CASSLLGGYKTYNEQFF. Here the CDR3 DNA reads TGTGCCAGCAGCTTATTAGGCGGGTACAAAACCTACAATGAGCAGTTCTTC.